The rows below give T cell receptor beta chains drawn from one sample of a study of radiotherapy plus CTLA-4 blockade in lung cancer. Using immunoSEQ multiplex PCR, the repertoire was profiled, and TCRdb retains in-frame clones only, with some absent. Among tens of thousands of clones, about 70% were seen once, and the ten largest hold around a tenth. The material sequenced was peripheral blood, taken from a patient treated with radiotherapy plus ipilimumab. Every receptor here comes from a human donor with non-small cell lung cancer who had stable disease on radiotherapy plus ipilimumab. Each CDR3 is given with its conserved first and last residue. The D gene is left open where the match is weak. The size entry is marked missing in some rows and otherwise reads once, few, many or a size class.

cdr3_length | d_call | clone_size | j_call | v_call | cdr3_aa | cdr3_nt
14 | NA | NA | TRBJ1-1 | TRBV5-1 | CASSSVGQPLSAFF | TGCGCCAGCAGCTCGGTAGGACAGCCGCTGTCGGCTTTCTTT
14 | NA | NA | TRBJ1-2 | TRBV7-9 | CASSLQSLGYGYTF | TGTGCCAGCAGCTTACAGTCTCTTGGCTATGGCTACACCTTC
14 | NA | NA | TRBJ2-3 | TRBV13 | CASSLGTGLDTQYF | TGTGCCAGCAGCTTAGGAACAGGGCTAGATACGCAGTATTTT
15 | TRBD1 | NA | TRBJ2-7 | TRBV15 | CATSKPGTGIYEQYF | TGTGCCACCAGCAAGCCCGGGACAGGGATCTACGAGCAGTACTTC
14 | TRBD1 | NA | TRBJ2-7 | TRBV5-6 | CASSSGQGDYEQYF | TGTGCCAGCAGCTCGGGACAGGGAGATTACGAGCAGTACTTC
13 | NA | NA | TRBJ2-7 | TRBV27 | CASSSLYGAEQYF | TGTGCCAGCAGTTCCTTATATGGGGCAGAGCAGTACTTC
14 | NA | NA | TRBJ1-1 | TRBV11-3 | CASSFRAVNTEAFF | TGTGCCAGCAGCTTCAGGGCGGTGAACACTGAAGCTTTCTTT
13 | NA | NA | TRBJ1-1 | TRBV7-9 | CASSLVARAEAFF | TGTGCCAGCAGCTTAGTCGCGAGGGCTGAAGCTTTCTTT
16 | TRBD1 | NA | TRBJ1-1 | TRBV10-1 | CASSNDRGIRNTEAFF | TGCGCCAGCAGTAACGACAGGGGGATTCGGAACACTGAAGCTTTCTTT
13 | NA | NA | TRBJ2-7 | TRBV27 | CASSLGHSSEQYF | TGTGCCAGCAGTTTAGGACATTCGTCCGAGCAGTACTTC
14 | TRBD2 | few | TRBJ2-1 | TRBV27 | CASNSGGLVNEQFF | TGTGCCAGCAATAGCGGGGGGCTGGTCAATGAGCAGTTCTTC
13 | NA | NA | TRBJ2-1 | TRBV5-1 | CASSNLEVDEQFF | TGCGCCAGCAGCAATCTAGAGGTCGATGAGCAGTTCTTC
15 | NA | NA | TRBJ1-2 | TRBV13 | CASSWRGEGSYGYTF | TGTGCCAGCAGCTGGAGAGGGGAGGGAAGCTATGGCTACACCTTC
15 | NA | NA | TRBJ2-5 | TRBV19 | CASSTRGSLKETQYF | TGTGCCAGTAGTACCAGGGGTTCTCTGAAAGAGACCCAGTACTTC
15 | TRBD1 | NA | TRBJ1-5 | TRBV19 | CASSLNRGSNQPQHF | TGTGCCAGTAGTCTCAACAGGGGGTCCAATCAGCCCCAGCATTTT
15 | NA | NA | TRBJ1-5 | TRBV6-6 | CASSYSLQWDQPQHF | TGTGCCAGCAGTTACTCGCTACAGTGGGATCAGCCCCAGCATTTT
15 | NA | many | TRBJ1-1 | TRBV9 | CASSGAGVGNTEAFF | TGTGCCAGCAGCGGGGCGGGGGTGGGTAACACTGAAGCTTTCTTT
16 | NA | NA | TRBJ2-3 | TRBV7-3 | CASSLFPSGATDTQYF | TGTGCCAGCAGCTTATTCCCCAGCGGAGCCACAGATACGCAGTATTTT
14 | TRBD1 | NA | TRBJ1-1 | TRBV6-6 | CASSYSTGGAGAFF | TGTGCCAGCAGTTACTCGACAGGGGGCGCAGGAGCTTTCTTT
14 | NA | NA | TRBJ2-5 | TRBV2 | CASSDGGSQETQYF | TGTGCCAGCAGTGATGGGGGGAGTCAAGAGACCCAGTACTTC
16 | TRBD2 | NA | TRBJ2-7 | TRBV5-1 | CASSLLAGSGGGEQYF | TGCGCCAGCAGCCTCCTAGCAGGGTCCGGCGGGGGCGAGCAGTACTTC
13 | NA | NA | TRBJ2-7 | TRBV7-2 | CASSAGVFYEQYF | TGTGCCAGCAGCGCAGGGGTTTTCTACGAGCAGTACTTC
16 | NA | NA | TRBJ1-5 | TRBV5-5 | CASSLGASNSNQPQHF | TGTGCCAGCAGCTTGGGGGCGTCGAATAGCAATCAGCCCCAGCATTTT
15 | TRBD1 | NA | TRBJ1-4 | TRBV2 | CASRQDRGINEKLFF | TGTGCCAGCAGGCAGGACAGGGGCATTAATGAAAAACTGTTTTTT
16 | TRBD1 | NA | TRBJ1-6 | TRBV14 | CASSQGTGTAYSPLHF | TGTGCCAGCAGCCAAGGTACCGGGACAGCTTATTCACCCCTCCACTTT
16 | TRBD2 | few | TRBJ2-1 | TRBV28 | CASSLPLAGGPGEQFF | TGTGCCAGCAGCCTTCCACTAGCGGGGGGGCCGGGTGAGCAGTTCTTC
16 | TRBD1 | few | TRBJ2-5 | TRBV6-5 | CASSYVRTGGGETQYF | TGTGCCAGCAGTTACGTGAGGACAGGGGGCGGAGAGACCCAGTACTTC
12 | NA | few | TRBJ1-1 | TRBV29-1 | CSPRSGKAEAFF | TGCAGCCCGCGGAGCGGGAAGGCTGAAGCTTTCTTT
16 | TRBD2 | NA | TRBJ2-3 | TRBV5-1 | CASSLASGTITDTQYF | TGCGCCAGCAGCTTGGCCTCCGGGACTATCACAGATACGCAGTATTTT
15 | NA | NA | TRBJ1-6 | TRBV7-2 | CASSFWQGPNSPLHF | TGTGCCAGCAGCTTTTGGCAGGGCCCTAATTCACCCCTCCACTTT
15 | NA | NA | TRBJ2-7 | TRBV4-2 | CASSQVGRLGVEQYF | TGTGCCAGCAGCCAAGTTGGGCGACTAGGGGTCGAGCAGTACTTC
11 | NA | NA | TRBJ2-7 | TRBV7-9 | CASSPSYEQYF | TGTGCCAGCAGTCCCAGCTACGAGCAGTACTTC
14 | TRBD1 | few | TRBJ2-7 | TRBV7-2 | CASSQGQGNYEQYF | TGTGCCAGCAGCCAAGGACAGGGGAACTACGAGCAGTACTTC
12 | NA | NA | TRBJ1-1 | TRBV30 | CAWYYRGTEAFF | TGTGCCTGGTATTACCGCGGTACTGAAGCTTTCTTT
14 | NA | few | TRBJ2-3 | TRBV18 | CASSPGQLGKEQYF | TGTGCCAGCTCACCGGGACAATTGGGAAAGGAGCAGTATTTT
15 | TRBD1 | NA | TRBJ2-3 | TRBV27 | CASSPRDSFTGGQYF | TGTGCCAGCAGTCCCCGGGACAGCTTTACAGGGGGGCAGTATTTT
17 | TRBD1 | NA | TRBJ2-1 | TRBV13 | CASSPDRVNFPYNEQFF | TGTGCCAGCAGTCCCGACAGGGTCAATTTTCCCTACAATGAGCAGTTCTTC
14 | NA | few | TRBJ1-1 | TRBV19 | CASNSQGMNTEAFF | TGTGCCAGTAACTCGCAGGGCATGAACACTGAAGCTTTCTTT
13 | NA | NA | TRBJ2-1 | TRBV9 | CASSVGLDNEQFF | TGTGCCAGCAGCGTAGGGCTGGACAATGAGCAGTTCTTC
11 | NA | NA | TRBJ2-5 | TRBV5-1 | CASSYMQTQYF | TGCGCCAGCAGCTACATGCAAACCCAGTACTTC
14 | TRBD1 | NA | TRBJ2-7 | TRBV7-8 | CASSIRQGRGEQYF | TGTGCCAGCAGCATACGACAGGGTAGGGGCGAGCAGTACTTC
15 | TRBD1 | few | TRBJ1-1 | TRBV4-1 | CASSQRDRVNTEAFF | TGCGCCAGCAGCCAGAGGGACAGGGTGAACACTGAAGCTTTCTTT
13 | TRBD2 | once | TRBJ2-7 | TRBV12-5 | CASGSGEGYEQYF | TGTGCTAGTGGTTCGGGGGAGGGCTACGAGCAGTACTTC
13 | TRBD1 | NA | TRBJ1-2 | TRBV6-1 | CASRLQGNYGYTF | TGTGCCAGCAGATTACAGGGGAACTATGGCTACACCTTC
14 | NA | NA | TRBJ1-3 | TRBV11-2 | CASSWGVSGNTIYF | TGTGCCAGCAGCTGGGGGGTATCTGGAAACACCATATATTTT
12 | TRBD1 | NA | TRBJ1-1 | TRBV29-1 | CSVERGQGKAFF | TGCAGCGTTGAAAGGGGGCAGGGTAAAGCTTTCTTT
14 | TRBD1 | NA | TRBJ1-1 | TRBV5-4 | CASSLQGAHTEAFF | TGTGCCAGCAGCCTACAGGGGGCCCACACTGAAGCTTTCTTT
14 | NA | NA | TRBJ2-3 | TRBV19 | CASSMTGGTDTQYF | TGTGCCAGTAGTATGACGGGGGGCACAGATACGCAGTATTTT
14 | NA | NA | TRBJ2-3 | TRBV4-1 | CASSQTRRGDTQYF | TGCGCCAGCAGCCAAACCCGGAGGGGAGATACGCAGTATTTT
15 | TRBD1 | NA | TRBJ2-5 | TRBV5-6 | CASSSTGGIRETQYF | TGTGCCAGCAGCTCGACAGGGGGCATTAGAGAAACCCAGTACTTC
15 | NA | NA | TRBJ2-5 | TRBV15 | CATSRDAVGQETQYF | TGTGCCACCAGCAGAGATGCGGTCGGCCAAGAGACCCAGTACTTC
12 | TRBD2 | NA | TRBJ2-3 | TRBV11-3 | CASSSVAGTQYF | TGTGCCAGCAGCTCGGTAGCGGGTACGCAGTATTTT